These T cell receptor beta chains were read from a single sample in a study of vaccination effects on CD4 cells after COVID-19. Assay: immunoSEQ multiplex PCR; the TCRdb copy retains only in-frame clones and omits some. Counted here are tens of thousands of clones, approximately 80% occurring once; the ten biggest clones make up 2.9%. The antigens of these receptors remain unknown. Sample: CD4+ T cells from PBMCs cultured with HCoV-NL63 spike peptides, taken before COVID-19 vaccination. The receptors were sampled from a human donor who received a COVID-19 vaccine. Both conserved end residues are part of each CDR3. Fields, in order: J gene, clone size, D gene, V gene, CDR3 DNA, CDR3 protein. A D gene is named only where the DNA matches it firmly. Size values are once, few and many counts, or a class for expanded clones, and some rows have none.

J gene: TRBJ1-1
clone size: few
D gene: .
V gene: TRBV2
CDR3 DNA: TGTGCCAGCAGCGAACTGCTCGGGCGATTAAACACTGAAGCTTTCTTT
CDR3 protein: CASSELLGRLNTEAFF

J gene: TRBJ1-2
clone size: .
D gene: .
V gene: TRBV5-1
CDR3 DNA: TGCGCCAGCAGCTTGGACAGTTACTATGGCTACACCTTC
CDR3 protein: CASSLDSYYGYTF

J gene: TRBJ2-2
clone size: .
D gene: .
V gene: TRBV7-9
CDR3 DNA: TGTGCCAGCAGCTTTTTTGACACCGGGGAGCTGTTTTTT
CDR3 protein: CASSFFDTGELFF

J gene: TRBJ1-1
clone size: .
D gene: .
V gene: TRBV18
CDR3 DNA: TGTGCCAGCTCACCTCGTCCGGGGCCGGAGACTGAAGCTTTCTTT
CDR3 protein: CASSPRPGPETEAFF

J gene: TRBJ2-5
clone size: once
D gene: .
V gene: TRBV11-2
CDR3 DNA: TGTGCCAGCAGCAAAGGCCCGGGACCGCAAGAGACCCAGTACTTC
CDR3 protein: CASSKGPGPQETQYF

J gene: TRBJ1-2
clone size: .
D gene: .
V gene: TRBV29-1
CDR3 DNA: TGCAGCGTCGTAACAGGCAGGCTGGATGGCTACACCTTC
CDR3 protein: CSVVTGRLDGYTF

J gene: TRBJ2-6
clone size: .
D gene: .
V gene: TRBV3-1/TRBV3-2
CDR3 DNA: TGTGCCAGCAGCCAGTTGGGGGGCGCTGGGGCCAACGTCCTGACTTTC
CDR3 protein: CASSQLGGAGANVLTF

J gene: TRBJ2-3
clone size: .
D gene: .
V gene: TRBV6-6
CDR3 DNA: TGTGCCAGCAGCCAGGGCGCAGGGGCAGATACGCAGTATTTT
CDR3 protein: CASSQGAGADTQYF

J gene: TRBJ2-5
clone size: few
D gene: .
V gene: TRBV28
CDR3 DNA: TGTGCCAGCAGTTTAAAGAGGACCCAGTACTTC
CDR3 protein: CASSLKRTQYF

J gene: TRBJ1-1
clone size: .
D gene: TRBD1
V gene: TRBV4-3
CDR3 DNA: TGCGCCAGCAGCCTAGACTGGACAGGGCAAGGGACTGAAGCTTTCTTT
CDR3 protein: CASSLDWTGQGTEAFF

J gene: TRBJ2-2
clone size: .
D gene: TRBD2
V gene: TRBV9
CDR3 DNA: TGTGCCAGCAGCGTAGCTTTTCTAGCGGTGAACACCGGGGAGCTGTTTTTT
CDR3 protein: CASSVAFLAVNTGELFF

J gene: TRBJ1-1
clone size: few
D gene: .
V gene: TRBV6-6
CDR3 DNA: TGTGCCAGCACCTCTGGGGGGACTAACACTGAAGCTTTCTTT
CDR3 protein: CASTSGGTNTEAFF